This T cell receptor beta chain is from a study of shared clonotypes between healthy human individuals (TCRdb year 2020). For the wider study: The cohort comprised two women and a few men aged 18 to 49 years. To estimate repertoire size and how much clonotype sharing occurs between individuals, the study deeply sequenced the blood TCR repertoires of roughly 5 healthy adults. Different laboratories and diverse techniques were used to prepare libraries and sequence TCR repertoires, to increase sequencing depth and limit assay-specific biases. Leukapheresis yielded between about 0.85 and 10 billion PBMCs per donor.

Overall study results and their limits: Sampling was restricted to blood, and TCR repertoires in tissues likely differ from the TCR repertoires found in blood. The genetic and exposure-history diversity represented was limited by the small number of donors. Based on pairwise subsampling, the degree of clonotype sharing among donors was expected to be affected by sequencing depth.

On this clone: This receptor's antigen is unknown. The sample holds no much larger clone one base away, and base qualities are not on file.

Donors were healthy HIV-negative adults with no recently reported acute infections or vaccinations. Every donor was a Caucasian adult living in Nashville, Tennessee, USA. In the unsorted samples, around 81 million PBMCs were counted, and genomic DNA was extracted using the QIAamp DNA Blood Mini kit. Blood was obtained by leukapheresis, after which PBMCs were separated by Ficoll-Histopaque density gradient centrifugation and cryopreserved in liquid nitrogen vapor phase. The CDR3 has 13 amino acids, counting the end cysteine and phenylalanine. Kept here is only the CDR3 DNA, which spans 39 bases and is read in frame from base 1. Compared with germline, V lacks 7 bases and J lacks 0 bases; bases without a gene match: 2. The germline V gene encodes CDR1 SQVTM and CDR2 ANQGSEA. TCR CDR3 regions were amplified from genomic DNA by multiplex PCR using the deep immunoSEQ assay. For each cell subset, the extracted genomic DNA was distributed evenly across all wells of several immunoSEQ 96-well plates, and each plate served as one replicate. For unsorted PBMC, each replicate PCR was loaded with roughly 270 ng genomic DNA, equivalent to 25,000 to 35,000 T cell genomes. Ten immunoSEQ deep assay plates were used to sequence the unsorted PBMC genomic DNA. The purified libraries were quantified using a Qubit 3.0 fluorometer, sized with a Bioanalyzer 2100, and then quantified again using the KAPA Library Quantification kit. A separate single-read 150-cycle Illumina NextSeq 550 flow cell was used to sequence each immunoSEQ 96-well plate. As for how the authors treated the data: Because only junctional sequences without quality scores were contained in the immunoSEQ output, filtering matching that applied to full-length reads could not be performed. Sequences were annotated with PyIR, a Python wrapper for IgBLAST v1.9, and V/J genes and CDR3 were assigned using IMGT germline references. Reads were filtered out if the reads had weak V/J assignments (E-value above 1e-6), no CDR3, stop codons, out-of-frame junctions, or ambiguous translated residues. V3J clonotypes were defined as sequences sharing an identical inferred V gene, J gene, and CDR3 amino acid sequence. The percentage overlap between two repertoires was calculated by dividing the number of shared unique clonotypes by the size of the smaller repertoire. Repertoire richness was assessed with RTK rarefaction, the Chao1 estimator, and Recon v2.1 estimates of unobserved clonotypes. The table was pulled from immuneACCESS by TCRdb, which kept in-frame rearrangements only. Such tables lose some clones; where checked, under half of the loss comes from unresolved V genes, and the rest has no known cause. For V, J and clone size, that table is used; D and trimming come from the DNA. Here the sample has roughly 490,000 clones; 79% occur a single time. More than 10% of the sample lies in the top ten.

Recombination connected TRBV29-1 to TRBJ2-3; 9 central nucleotides agree with TRBD2. The source of this sequence is a woman between 35 and 50 years old in good health. Some clones in this sample may be carry-over from other donors' samples. The sample was PBMCs. CDR3 sequence: CSGGRGSTDTQYF. The sequenced DNA is TGCAGCGGCGGGAGGGGAAGCACAGATACGCAGTATTTT.